This T cell receptor beta chain was retrieved from a study of blood T cell repertoires in COVID-19. Study-level information: There were acute and convalescent COVID-19 samples, and they came from the United States, Italy and Spain. Sources were T cells, B-cell-depleted T cells, or PBMCs; the material itself was cDNA or gDNA.

Clones were read by immunoSEQ multiplex PCR, and TCRdb kept only the in-frame ones, dropping some. Of 490,000 or so clones detected, roughly 90% appear once; the ten largest clones hold 1.8%. All recovered Cohort 3 donors got two negative PCRs, got clearance, or saw symptom resolution. The sample was PBMCs or T cells enriched from blood (not recorded which). The sequence derives from a woman in her 40s who had recovered from COVID-19.

CDR3 in amino acids: CASSLFQGAGANVLTF. The CDR3 DNA reads as TGTGCCAGCAGTTTATTCCAGGGGGCTGGGGCCAACGTCCTGACTTTC. This sequence joins TRBV27 and TRBJ2-6; 7 nucleotides align to TRBD1. The CDR3 covers 16 residues. J was trimmed by 2 bases and V by 1 base; bases with no gene match: 2. Germline V gene sequence: CDR1 MNHEY, CDR2 SMNVEV (reference sequence).